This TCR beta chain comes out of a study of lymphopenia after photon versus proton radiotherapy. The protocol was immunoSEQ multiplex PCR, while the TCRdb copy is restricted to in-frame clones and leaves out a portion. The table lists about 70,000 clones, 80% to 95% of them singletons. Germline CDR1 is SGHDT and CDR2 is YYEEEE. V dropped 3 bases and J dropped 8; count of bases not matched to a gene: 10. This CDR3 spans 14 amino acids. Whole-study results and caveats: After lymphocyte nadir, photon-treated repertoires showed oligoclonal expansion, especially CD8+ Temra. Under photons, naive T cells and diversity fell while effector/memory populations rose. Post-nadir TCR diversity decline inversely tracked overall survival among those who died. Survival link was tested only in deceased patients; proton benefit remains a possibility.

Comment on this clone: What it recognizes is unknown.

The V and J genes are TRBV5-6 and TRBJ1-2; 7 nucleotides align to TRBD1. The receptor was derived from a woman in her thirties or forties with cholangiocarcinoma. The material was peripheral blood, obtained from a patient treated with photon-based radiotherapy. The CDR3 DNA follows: TGTGCCAGCAGCTCCCGACAGGGCTCGCGGGGCTACACCTTC. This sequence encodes CASSSRQGSRGYTF.